The next 25 T cell receptor beta chains were all read from a single sample in a study of a mutant IDH1 vaccine in newly diagnosed glioma. Which antigens these TCRs recognize remains unknown. Sequencing used immunoSEQ multiplex PCR; TCRdb keeps in-frame clones, though not all of them. The top ten clones hold approximately 6.8% of a sample with some 48,000 clones, roughly 80% of them seen once. Specified time point: week 35, safety follow-up. Every vaccination contained 300 ug of the mutant IDH1 20-mer peptide and was paired with topical imiquimod. Sequenced material: PBMCs, taken from a glioma patient whose treatment included an IDH1 peptide vaccine. These receptors came from a man in his forties with glioma.

This clone appeared once. The chain links TRBV29-1 to TRBJ2-1; D remains unclear. The CDR3 totals 10 residues. Looked up from germline, CDR1 is SQVTM and CDR2 is ANQGSEA. The ends were cut back, 7 bases at V and 9 bases at J, with 10 bases in the middle. The CDR3 region has the DNA TGCAGCGCTGATATCGGTGAGCAGTTCTTC. Protein: CSADIGEQFF.

The chain is built from TRBV18 and TRBJ2-7, with 7 bases identical to TRBD1. Germline assignment: CDR1 KGHSH and CDR2 LQKENI. V shed 3 bases and J 6 bases; nucleotides not matched to a gene: 5. This CDR3 has 13 amino acids. The CDR3 spells CASSPTGAGEQYF. The CDR3 DNA reads as TGTGCCAGCTCACCTACAGGGGCGGGCGAGCAGTACTTC. The full variable domain, its missing parts supplied by reference TRBV18 and TRBJ2-7, is NAGVMQNPRHLVRRRGQEARLRCSPMKGHSHVYWYRQLPEEGLKFMVYLQKENIIDESGMPKERFSAEFPKEGPSILRIQQVVRGDSAAYFCASSPTGAGEQYFGPGTRLTVT.

The chain employs TRBV5-1 and TRBJ2-7, with 10 bases fitting TRBD1. The CDR3 loop spans 16 amino acids. Germline V gene lookup returns CDR1 SGHRS and CDR2 YFSETQ. The ends lost 3 bases at V and 2 bases at J; junction bases unmatched: 8. CDR3 sequence: CASSSGTGALTYEQYF. In nucleotides, the CDR3 is TGCGCCAGCAGCTCAGGGACAGGGGCCCTGACCTACGAGCAGTACTTC. Full variable domain (remainder filled in from reference TRBV5-1 and TRBJ2-7): KAGVTQTPRYLIKTRGQQVTLSCSPISGHRSVSWYQQTPGQGLQFLFEYFSETQRNKGNFPGRFSGRQFSNSRSEMNVSTLELGDSALYLCASSSGTGALTYEQYFGPGTRLTVT.

V and J are TRBV7-6 and TRBJ2-2, with D perhaps matching TRBD2 (6 bases). The CDR3 is 15 residues long. Trimming took 0 bases from V and 1 from J, leaving 6 bases between them. Per germline, CDR1 SGHVS and CDR2 FNYEAQ. As DNA, the CDR3 is TGTGCCAGCAGCTTAGCTAGCGGGAACACCGGGGAGCTGTTTTTT. It encodes CASSLASGNTGELFF.

This chain joins TRBV15 and TRBJ1-2; maybe TRBD1 (6 bases). Germline V lookup: CDR1 LNHNV, CDR2 YYDKDF (reference sequence). The CDR3 runs to 16 residues. Trimming took 0 bases from V and 6 from J, leaving 17 bases between them. The CDR3 nucleotides read TGTGCCACCAGCAGAGATCGGGGGACACCAACCCATGGCTACACCTTC. This encodes CATSRDRGTPTHGYTF.

The chain employs TRBV5-6 and TRBJ2-7, with D perhaps TRBD2 (6 bases). With 5 bases removed from V and 3 bases from J, the gap between germline ends came to 9 bases. This CDR3 comprises 12 residues. Germline CDR1 and CDR2: SGHDT and YYEEEE. The CDR3 bases are TGTGCCAGCAGTGCGGGAAACTACGAGCAGTACTTC. As protein: CASSAGNYEQYF.

The rearrangement links TRBV5-6 to TRBJ1-1; D is ambiguous. The CDR3 contains 16 residues. Germline V gene lookup returns CDR1 SGHDT and CDR2 YYEEEE. The ends were cut back, 2 bases at V and 1 base at J, with 15 bases in the middle. The CDR3 is CASSFPYHRGNTEAFF. CDR3 nucleotide sequence: TGTGCCAGCAGCTTTCCCTATCATCGGGGGAACACTGAAGCTTTCTTT.

CDR3 DNA: TGTGCCAGCAGCAAAATTTTCAGGGAGGACAGATTTAGCAATCAGCCCCAGCATTTT. Protein product: CASSKIFREDRFSNQPQHF. The chain has TRBV21-1 and TRBJ1-5. TRBV21-1 is termed a pseudogene. There are 19 residues in the CDR3.

The chain carries TRBV2 and TRBJ2-2; no definite D call. Germline V gene sequence: CDR1 SNHLY, CDR2 FYNNEI. This CDR3 region has 15 residues. V shed 0 bases and J shed 5 bases, with 10 bases lying between them. The CDR3 sequence: CASSEARDPTGELFF. Here the CDR3 DNA reads TGTGCCAGCAGTGAAGCGCGTGACCCGACCGGGGAGCTGTTTTTT.

The chain recombines TRBV6-5 with TRBJ1-2; 9 bases are a match to TRBD1. The CDR3 has 15 residues. Unmatched junction bases numbered 6, after V lost 5 bases and J lost 2 bases. The germline V gene has CDR1 MNHEY and CDR2 SVGAGI. The chain's CDR3 is CASSAGTGNNYGYTF. The CDR3 DNA is TGTGCCAGCAGTGCCGGGACAGGGAACAACTATGGCTACACCTTC.

The chain uses TRBV5-6 and TRBJ1-5; 7 positions match TRBD1. This CDR3 has 14 amino acids. Germline values: CDR1 SGHDT, CDR2 YYEEEE. The J segment lost 5 bases and the V segment lost 4 bases, leaving 6 bases of the junction unmatched. The CDR3 sequence: CASSPPTGDQPQHF. The CDR3 DNA is TGTGCCAGCAGCCCACCCACAGGGGATCAGCCCCAGCATTTT.

This clone was counted a few times. V usage is TRBV6-5 and J usage is TRBJ1-2, with TRBD1 identical over 7 bases. The CDR3 runs to 14 residues. Germline V gene lookup returns CDR1 MNHEY and CDR2 SVGAGI. V shed 5 bases, J shed 3 bases, and the junction held 6 bases outside the gene matches. The CDR3 spells CASSRMQGDYGYTF. The CDR3 DNA reads as TGTGCCAGCAGTCGAATGCAGGGGGACTATGGCTACACCTTC.

The chain is built from TRBV2 and TRBJ2-5, with D unresolved. V lost 7 bases to trimming and J lost 7 bases, with 10 bases between them. This CDR3 has 11 residues. Germline V gives CDR1 SNHLY, CDR2 FYNNEI. The CDR3 bases are TGTGCCAGCAAGGATCGGGTGACCCAGTACTTC. Translating gives CASKDRVTQYF.

The V and J genes are TRBV4-1 and TRBJ1-1; D unclear. Germline CDR1 reads MGHRA; CDR2 reads YSYEKL. V was cut by 4 bases and J by 1 base, with 16 bases left in between. The CDR3 sequence is 16 residues long. The CDR3 nucleotides read TGCGCCAGCAGCCCCTTCGGGATGGGAAGGAACACTGAAGCTTTCTTT. Amino acid sequence: CASSPFGMGRNTEAFF.

The CDR3: CASSLDLGETNTEAFF. CDR3 DNA sequence: TGTGCCAGCAGCTTGGATTTGGGAGAGACGAACACTGAAGCTTTCTTT. The chain has TRBV5-6 and TRBJ1-1; D gene uncertain. This CDR3 has 16 residues. CDR1 is SGHDT and CDR2 is YYEEEE in the germline V gene. The V and J ends lost 0 bases and 1 base respectively, with 13 bases between them.

This chain joins TRBV2 and TRBJ2-5; D ambiguous. This CDR3 spans 13 amino acids. Deletions cut 3 bases from V and 3 bases from J, with 8 bases between. The germline V gene encodes CDR1 SNHLY and CDR2 FYNNEI. The CDR3 DNA reads TGTGCCAGCAGTGACCGAAGAGAAGAGACCCAGTACTTC. Encoded protein: CASSDRREETQYF.

The CDR3 loop reads CASSLQEQGGELFF. Here the CDR3 DNA reads TGTGCCAGCAGCTTACAGGAACAGGGCGGGGAGCTGTTTTTT. The chain recombines TRBV7-6 with TRBJ2-2, with D possibly being TRBD1 (6 bases). Trimming left V 2 bases short and J 7 bases short, with 11 bases between. The CDR3 runs 14 residues. The germline CDR1 and CDR2 sequences are SGHVS and FNYEAQ.

The V gene is TRBV5-1, the J gene TRBJ1-2; D not certain. This CDR3 region has 13 residues. Germline V gene lookup returns CDR1 SGHRS and CDR2 YFSETQ. Trimming took 0 bases from V and 4 from J, leaving 7 bases between them. CDR3 loop: CASSLEQSYGYTF. CDR3 in DNA: TGCGCCAGCAGCTTGGAACAGTCCTATGGCTACACCTTC.

CDR3 coding DNA: TGTGCCTGGAGTGTAGTTGGGCCCCTCTACACCTTC. Translation: CAWSVVGPLYTF. The chain links TRBV30 to TRBJ1-2; D uncertain. Deletions cut 0 bases from V and 10 bases from J, with 12 bases between. The CDR3 sequence is 12 residues long. Germline loops: CDR1 GTSNPN, CDR2 SVGIG (reference sequence).

The gene calls are TRBV5-4 and TRBJ1-3; 7 bases fit TRBD1. The CDR3 is 10 amino acids. V dropped 5 bases and J dropped 14; count of bases not matched to a gene: 4. Per germline, CDR1 SGHNT and CDR2 YYREEE (reference sequence). The CDR3: CASRRQGLYF. The DNA for the CDR3 is TGTGCCAGCAGGAGACAGGGCTTATATTTT.

This clone turned up a few times. The chain combines TRBV9 with TRBJ1-1; D remains unclear. CDR1 and CDR2 from the germline V gene are SGDLS and YYNGEE. The CDR3 contains 13 residues. V lost 0 bases to trimming and J lost 0 bases, with 3 bases between them. CDR3 nucleotides: TGTGCCAGCAGCGTAGCCGTGAACACTGAAGCTTTCTTT. Protein sequence: CASSVAVNTEAFF.

CDR3 amino acids: CAISDPRWNTYEQYF. The DNA for the CDR3 is TGTGCCATCAGTGACCCGAGATGGAACACCTACGAGCAGTACTTC. V gene TRBV10-3 combines with J gene TRBJ2-7; D not certain. CDR3 size: 15 residues. The germline gives CDR1 ENHRY, CDR2 SYGVKD. Trimming shortened V by 3 bases and J by 2 bases, and 14 bases separated the two germline ends.

The chain is built from TRBV27 and TRBJ1-4; tentative D call: TRBD1 (6 bases). The CDR3 length is 14 residues. The V gene's germline CDR1 is MNHEY and CDR2 SMNVEV (reference sequence). Trimming shortened V by 3 bases and J by 7 bases, and 12 bases separated the two germline ends. CDR3 sequence reads: CASSFLGGSEKLFF. DNA of the CDR3: TGTGCCAGCAGTTTCCTAGGGGGAAGTGAAAAACTGTTTTTT.

The genes are TRBV30 and TRBJ1-5, with a tentative D call TRBD1 (5 bases). Germline CDR1 reads GTSNPN; CDR2 reads SVGIG (reference sequence). Trimming took 5 bases from V and 5 from J, leaving 13 bases between them. The CDR3 is made up of 13 amino acids. DNA of the CDR3: TGTGCCTGGGGACCTACAGGAGATCAGCCCCAGCATTTT. Translating it yields CAWGPTGDQPQHF. Full variable domain (outside the CDR3, taken from reference TRBV30 and TRBJ1-5): SQTIHQWPATLVQPVGSPLSLECTVEGTSNPNLYWYRQAAGRGLQLLFYSVGIGQISSEVPQNLSASRPQDRQFILSSKKLLLSDSGFYLCAWGPTGDQPQHFGDGTRLSIL.

The V and J genes are TRBV10-3 and TRBJ1-1, with TRBD1 matching 8 bases. V trimming: 3 bases; J trimming: 0 bases; junction bases outside the gene matches: 9. Germline assignment: CDR1 ENHRY and CDR2 SYGVKD. The CDR3 sequence is 17 residues long. CDR3 in DNA: TGTGCCATCAGTGACCCCGACAGGGGTGGGATGAACACTGAAGCTTTCTTT. Protein sequence: CAISDPDRGGMNTEAFF.